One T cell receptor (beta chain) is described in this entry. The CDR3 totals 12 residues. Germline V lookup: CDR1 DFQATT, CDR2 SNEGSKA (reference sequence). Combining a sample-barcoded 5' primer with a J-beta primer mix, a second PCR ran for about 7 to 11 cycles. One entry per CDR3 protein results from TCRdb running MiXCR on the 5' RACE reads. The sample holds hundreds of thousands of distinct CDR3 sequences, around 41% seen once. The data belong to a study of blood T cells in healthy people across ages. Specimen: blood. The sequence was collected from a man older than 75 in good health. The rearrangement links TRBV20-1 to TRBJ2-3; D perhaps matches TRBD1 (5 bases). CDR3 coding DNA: TGCAGCGCAGCAGGGCAGGCAGATACGCAGTATTTT. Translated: CSAAGQADTQYF.